This TCR beta chain was recovered during a study of T cell repertoires in cytomegalovirus infection. Overall study context: Alongside well-studied HLA-B-restricted CMV epitopes, recently identified HLA-C-restricted CMV epitopes were also used. Indications of both CMV infection and matching HLA type were provided by public TCR beta signatures.

A single record per CDR3 protein comes from TCRdb applying MiXCR to the reads. The table includes 650,000 to 900,000 distinct CDR3 sequences, around a third detected once. The CDR3 spans 14 residues. V shed 5 bases, J shed 6 bases, and the junction held 3 bases outside the gene matches. Germline lookup yields CDR1 SGHNT and CDR2 YENEEA. Study findings and constraints: Clonotype analysis showed dominance of the ex vivo response by HLA-C-restricted CMV-specific TCR beta clonotypes.

This clonotype was detected many times. Its matching antigen is unknown. The chain joins TRBV11-3 to TRBJ2-1, with 11 bases aligning to TRBD1. The sequence was collected from a human donor in good health (CMV status not recorded). Some clones in this sample may be carry-over from other donors' samples. The specimen was cultured CD8+ T cells from PBMCs, collected from culture after CMV antigen stimulation. The CDR3 DNA reads TGTGCCAGCAGCCCTGGGACAGGGGGCAATGAGCAGTTCTTC. Protein sequence: CASSPGTGGNEQFF.